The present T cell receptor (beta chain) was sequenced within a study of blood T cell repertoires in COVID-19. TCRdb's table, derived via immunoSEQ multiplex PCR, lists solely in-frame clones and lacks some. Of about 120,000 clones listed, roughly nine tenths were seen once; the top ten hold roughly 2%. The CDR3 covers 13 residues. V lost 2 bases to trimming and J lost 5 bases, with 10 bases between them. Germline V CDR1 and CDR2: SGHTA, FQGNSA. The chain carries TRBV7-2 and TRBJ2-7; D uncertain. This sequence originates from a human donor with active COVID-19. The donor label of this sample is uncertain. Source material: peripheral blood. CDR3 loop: CASSLRYQDEQYF. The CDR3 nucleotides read TGTGCCAGCAGCTTACGGTACCAGGACGAGCAGTACTTC.